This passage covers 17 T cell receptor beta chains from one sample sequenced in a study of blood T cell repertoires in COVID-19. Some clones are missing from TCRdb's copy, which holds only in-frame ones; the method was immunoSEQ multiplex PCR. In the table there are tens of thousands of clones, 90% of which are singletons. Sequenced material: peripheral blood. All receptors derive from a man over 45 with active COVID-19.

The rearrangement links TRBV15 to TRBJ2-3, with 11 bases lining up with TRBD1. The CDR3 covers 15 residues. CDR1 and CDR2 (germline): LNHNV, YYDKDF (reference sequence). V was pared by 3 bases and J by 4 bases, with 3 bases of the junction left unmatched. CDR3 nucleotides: TGTGCCACCAGCAGCGGGACAGGGGGAGCAGATACGCAGTATTTT. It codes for CATSSGTGGADTQYF.

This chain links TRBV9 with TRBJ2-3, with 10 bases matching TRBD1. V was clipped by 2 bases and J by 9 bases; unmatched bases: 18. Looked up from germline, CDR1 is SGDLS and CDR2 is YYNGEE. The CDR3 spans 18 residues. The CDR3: CASSVTKTSGTGELTQYF. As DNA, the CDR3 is TGTGCCAGCAGCGTTACTAAAACCTCCGGGACAGGGGAGCTGACGCAGTATTTT. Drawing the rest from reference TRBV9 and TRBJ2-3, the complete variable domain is DSGVTQTPKHLITATGQRVTLRCSPRSGDLSVYWYQQSLDQGLQFLIQYYNGEERAKGNILERFSAQQFPDLHSELNLSSLELGDSALYFCASSVTKTSGTGELTQYFGPGTRLTVL.

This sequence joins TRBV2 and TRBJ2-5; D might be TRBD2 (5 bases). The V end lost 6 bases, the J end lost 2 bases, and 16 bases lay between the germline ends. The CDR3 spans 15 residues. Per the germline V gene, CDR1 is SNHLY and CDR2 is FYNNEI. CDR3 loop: CASRPGSGSQETQYF. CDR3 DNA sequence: TGTGCCAGCAGGCCTGGAAGCGGTAGTCAAGAGACCCAGTACTTC.

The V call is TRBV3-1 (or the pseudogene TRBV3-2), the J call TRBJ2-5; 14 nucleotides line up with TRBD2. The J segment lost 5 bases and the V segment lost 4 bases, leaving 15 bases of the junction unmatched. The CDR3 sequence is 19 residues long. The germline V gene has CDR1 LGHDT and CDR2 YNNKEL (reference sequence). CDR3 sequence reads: CASSPLRTSGGTTRETQYF. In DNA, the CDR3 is TGTGCCAGCAGCCCCCTCCGGACTAGCGGGGGGACAACGCGGGAGACCCAGTACTTC.

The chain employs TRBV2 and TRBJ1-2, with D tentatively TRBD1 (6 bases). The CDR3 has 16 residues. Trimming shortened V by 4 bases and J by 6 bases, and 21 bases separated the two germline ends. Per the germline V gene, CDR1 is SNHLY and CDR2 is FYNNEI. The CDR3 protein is CASSASPRTAPNGYTF. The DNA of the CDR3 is TGTGCCAGCAGTGCCTCCCCCAGGACAGCTCCGAATGGCTACACCTTC.

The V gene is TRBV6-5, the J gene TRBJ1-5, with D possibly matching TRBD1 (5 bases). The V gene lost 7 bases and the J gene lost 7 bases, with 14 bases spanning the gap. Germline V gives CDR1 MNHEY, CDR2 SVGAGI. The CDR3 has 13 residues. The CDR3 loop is CASKTDRNQPQHF. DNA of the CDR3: TGTGCCAGCAAGACTGACAGAAACCAGCCCCAGCATTTT.

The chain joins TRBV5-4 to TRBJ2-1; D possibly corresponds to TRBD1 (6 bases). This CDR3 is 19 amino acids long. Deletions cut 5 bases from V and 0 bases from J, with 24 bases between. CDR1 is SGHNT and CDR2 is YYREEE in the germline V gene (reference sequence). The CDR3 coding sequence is TGTGCCAGCAGAAAAATCGACAGGACAACTTTCCGCTCCTACAATGAGCAGTTCTTC. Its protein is CASRKIDRTTFRSYNEQFF.

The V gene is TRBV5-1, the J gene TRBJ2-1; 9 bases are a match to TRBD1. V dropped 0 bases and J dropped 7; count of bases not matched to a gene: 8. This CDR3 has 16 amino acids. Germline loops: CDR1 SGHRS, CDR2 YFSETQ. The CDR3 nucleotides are TGCGCCAGCAGCTTGGAGGGACAGGGTAGAGTAAATGAGCAGTTCTTC. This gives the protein CASSLEGQGRVNEQFF.

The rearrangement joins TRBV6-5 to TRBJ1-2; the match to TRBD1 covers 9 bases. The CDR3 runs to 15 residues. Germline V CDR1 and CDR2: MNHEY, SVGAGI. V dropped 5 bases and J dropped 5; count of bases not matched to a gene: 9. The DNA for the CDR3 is TGTGCCAGCAGTCCAACAGGGGGCTCGATATATGGCTACACCTTC. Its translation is CASSPTGGSIYGYTF.

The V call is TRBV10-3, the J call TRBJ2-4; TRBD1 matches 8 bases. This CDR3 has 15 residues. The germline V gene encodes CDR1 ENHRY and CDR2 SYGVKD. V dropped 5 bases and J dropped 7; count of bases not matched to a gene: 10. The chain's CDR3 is CAISQGRTGQNIQYF. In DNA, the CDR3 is TGTGCCATCAGTCAAGGACGGACAGGGCAGAACATTCAGTACTTC.

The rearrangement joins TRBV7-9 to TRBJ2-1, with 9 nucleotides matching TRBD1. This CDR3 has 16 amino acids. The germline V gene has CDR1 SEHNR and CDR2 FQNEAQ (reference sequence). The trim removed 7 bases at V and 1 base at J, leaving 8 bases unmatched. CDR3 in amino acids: CASNYRDRASYNEQFF. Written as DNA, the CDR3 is TGTGCCAGCAACTACCGGGACAGGGCGTCCTACAATGAGCAGTTCTTC.

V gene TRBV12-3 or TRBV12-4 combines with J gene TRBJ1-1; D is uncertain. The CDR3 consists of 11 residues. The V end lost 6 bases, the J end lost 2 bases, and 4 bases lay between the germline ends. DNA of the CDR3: TGTGCCAGCAGCCGTAACACTGAAGCTTTCTTT. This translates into CASSRNTEAFF.

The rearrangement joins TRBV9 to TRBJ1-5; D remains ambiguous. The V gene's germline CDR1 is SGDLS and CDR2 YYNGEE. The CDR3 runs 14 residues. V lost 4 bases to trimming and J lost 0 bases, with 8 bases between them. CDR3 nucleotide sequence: TGTGCCAGCAGCCAATCTAATAGCAATCAGCCCCAGCATTTT. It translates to CASSQSNSNQPQHF. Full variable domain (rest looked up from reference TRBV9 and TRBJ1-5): DSGVTQTPKHLITATGQRVTLRCSPRSGDLSVYWYQQSLDQGLQFLIQYYNGEERAKGNILERFSAQQFPDLHSELNLSSLELGDSALYFCASSQSNSNQPQHFGDGTRLSIL.

CDR3 protein: CASSPRDRGRPGSNQPQHF. CDR3 nucleotide sequence: TGTGCCAGCAGCCCCCGGGACAGGGGGCGTCCCGGTAGCAATCAGCCCCAGCATTTT. V and J are TRBV5-4 and TRBJ1-5; 12 nucleotides agree with TRBD1. CDR3 length: 19 amino acids. Germline V gene data show CDR1 as SGHNT and CDR2 as YYREEE (reference sequence). With 4 bases clipped from V and 0 bases from J, the junction kept 11 bases outside the gene matches.

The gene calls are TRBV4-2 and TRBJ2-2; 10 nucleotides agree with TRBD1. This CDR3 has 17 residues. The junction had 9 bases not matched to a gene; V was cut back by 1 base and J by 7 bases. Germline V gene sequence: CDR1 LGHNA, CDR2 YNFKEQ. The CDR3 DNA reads TGTGCCAGCAGCCAAGTGGGACAGGGGAATCGTGGCGGGGAGCTGTTTTTT. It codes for CASSQVGQGNRGGELFF.

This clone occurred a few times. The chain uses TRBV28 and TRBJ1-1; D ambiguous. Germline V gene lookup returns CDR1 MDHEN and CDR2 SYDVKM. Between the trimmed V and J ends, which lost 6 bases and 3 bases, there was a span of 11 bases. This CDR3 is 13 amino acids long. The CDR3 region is CASRDGRDTEAFF. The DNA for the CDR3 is TGTGCCAGCAGGGATGGGCGAGACACTGAAGCTTTCTTT.

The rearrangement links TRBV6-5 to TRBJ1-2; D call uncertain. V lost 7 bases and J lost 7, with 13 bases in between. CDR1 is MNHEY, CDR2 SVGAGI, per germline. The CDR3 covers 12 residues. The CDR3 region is CASNSVAGGYTF. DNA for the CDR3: TGTGCCAGCAACTCCGTTGCGGGTGGCTACACCTTC.